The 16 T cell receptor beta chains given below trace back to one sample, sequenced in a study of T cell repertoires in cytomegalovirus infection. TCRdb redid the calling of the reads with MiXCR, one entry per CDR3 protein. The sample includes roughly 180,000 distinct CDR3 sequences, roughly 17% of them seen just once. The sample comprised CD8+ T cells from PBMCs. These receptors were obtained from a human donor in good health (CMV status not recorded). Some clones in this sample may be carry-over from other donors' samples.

In DNA, the CDR3 is TGTGCCAGCAGTCCAGGGTCGACCGAGCAGTACTTC. Protein sequence: CASSPGSTEQYF. The chain uses TRBV6-6 and TRBJ2-7; weak D call: TRBD1 (5 bases). The CDR3 runs to 12 residues. Trimming removed 5 bases at V and 6 bases at J, with 11 bases between. Germline values: CDR1 MNHNY, CDR2 SVGAGI (reference sequence).

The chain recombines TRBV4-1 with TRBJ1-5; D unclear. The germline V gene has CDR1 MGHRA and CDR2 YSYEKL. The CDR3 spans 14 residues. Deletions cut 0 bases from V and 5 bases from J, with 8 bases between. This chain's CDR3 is CASSQERVDQPQHF. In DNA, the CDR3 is TGCGCCAGCAGCCAAGAAAGGGTTGATCAGCCCCAGCATTTT.

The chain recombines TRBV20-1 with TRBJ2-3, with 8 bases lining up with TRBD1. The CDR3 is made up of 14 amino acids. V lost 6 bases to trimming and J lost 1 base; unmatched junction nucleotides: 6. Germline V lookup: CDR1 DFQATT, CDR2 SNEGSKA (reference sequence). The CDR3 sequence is CSAAGGGRTDTQYF. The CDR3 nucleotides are TGCAGTGCCGCAGGGGGCGGACGCACAGATACGCAGTATTTT.

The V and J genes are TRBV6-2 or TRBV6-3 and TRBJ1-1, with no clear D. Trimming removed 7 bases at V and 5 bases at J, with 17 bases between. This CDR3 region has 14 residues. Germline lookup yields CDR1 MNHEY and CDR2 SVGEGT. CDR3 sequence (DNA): TGTGCCAGCACCGTACTCCCCAGAGGGACTGAAGCTTTCTTT. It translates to CASTVLPRGTEAFF.

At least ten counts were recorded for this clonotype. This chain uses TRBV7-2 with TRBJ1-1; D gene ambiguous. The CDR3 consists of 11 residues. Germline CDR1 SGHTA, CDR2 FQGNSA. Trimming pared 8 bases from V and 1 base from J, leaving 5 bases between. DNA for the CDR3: TGTGCCAGCTCAGGGAACACTGAAGCTTTCTTT. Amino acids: CASSGNTEAFF.

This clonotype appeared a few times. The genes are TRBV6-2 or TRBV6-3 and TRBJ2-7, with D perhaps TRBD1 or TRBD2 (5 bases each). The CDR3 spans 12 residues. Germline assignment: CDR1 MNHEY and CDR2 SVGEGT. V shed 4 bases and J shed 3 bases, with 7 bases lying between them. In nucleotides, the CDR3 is TGTGCCAGCAGTTGGGACGGCTACGAGCAGTACTTC. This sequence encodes CASSWDGYEQYF.

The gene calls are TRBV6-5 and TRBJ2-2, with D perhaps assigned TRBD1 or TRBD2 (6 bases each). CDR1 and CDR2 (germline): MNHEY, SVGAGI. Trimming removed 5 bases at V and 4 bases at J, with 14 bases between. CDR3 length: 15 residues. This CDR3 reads CASSPGAQGTGELFF. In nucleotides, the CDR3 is TGTGCCAGCAGTCCGGGGGCTCAGGGCACCGGGGAGCTGTTTTTT.

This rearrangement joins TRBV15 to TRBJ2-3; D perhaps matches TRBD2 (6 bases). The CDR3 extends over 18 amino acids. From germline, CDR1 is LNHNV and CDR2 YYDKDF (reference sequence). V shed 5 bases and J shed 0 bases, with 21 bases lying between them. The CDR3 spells CATSSQYIADPSTDTQYF. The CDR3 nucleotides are TGTGCCACCAGCTCCCAGTATATAGCGGACCCTAGCACAGATACGCAGTATTTT.

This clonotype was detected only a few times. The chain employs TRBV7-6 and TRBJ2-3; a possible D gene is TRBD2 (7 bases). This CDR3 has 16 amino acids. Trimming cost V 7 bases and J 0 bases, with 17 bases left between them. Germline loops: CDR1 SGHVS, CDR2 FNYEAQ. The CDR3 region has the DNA TGTGCCAGCACCACCGGGGGGCAAGTCAGCACAGATACGCAGTATTTT. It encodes CASTTGGQVSTDTQYF.

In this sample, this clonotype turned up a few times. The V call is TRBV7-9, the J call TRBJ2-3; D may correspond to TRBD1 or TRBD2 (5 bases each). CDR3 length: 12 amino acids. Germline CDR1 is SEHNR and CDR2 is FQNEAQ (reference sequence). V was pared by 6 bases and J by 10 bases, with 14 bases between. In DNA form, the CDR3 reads TGTGCCAGCAGTCGAGGGGCCGCGGCGCAGTATTTT. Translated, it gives CASSRGAAAQYF. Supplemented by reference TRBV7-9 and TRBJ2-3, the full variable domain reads DTGVSQNPRHKITKRGQNVTFRCDPISEHNRLYWYRQTLGQGPEFLTYFQNEAQLEKSRLLSDRFSAERPKGSFSTLEIQRTEQGDSAMYLCASSRGAAAQYFGPGTRLTVL.

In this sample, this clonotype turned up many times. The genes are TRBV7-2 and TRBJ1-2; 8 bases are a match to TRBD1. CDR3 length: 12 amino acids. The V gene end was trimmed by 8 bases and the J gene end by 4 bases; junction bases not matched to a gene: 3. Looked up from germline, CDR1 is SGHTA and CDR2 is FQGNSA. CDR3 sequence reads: CASAGGSYGYTF. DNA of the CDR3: TGTGCCAGCGCAGGGGGCTCCTATGGCTACACCTTC.

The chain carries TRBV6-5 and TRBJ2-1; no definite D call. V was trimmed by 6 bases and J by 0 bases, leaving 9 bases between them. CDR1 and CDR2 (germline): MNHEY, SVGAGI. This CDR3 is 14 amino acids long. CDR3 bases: TGTGCCAGCAGAACCCCGGGCTCCTACAATGAGCAGTTCTTC. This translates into CASRTPGSYNEQFF.

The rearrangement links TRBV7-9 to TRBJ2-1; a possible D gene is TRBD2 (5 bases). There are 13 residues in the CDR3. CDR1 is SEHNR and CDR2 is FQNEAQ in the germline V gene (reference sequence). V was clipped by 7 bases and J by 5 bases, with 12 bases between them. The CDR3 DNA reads TGTGCCAGCATCCAATCGGGGAACAATGAGCAGTTCTTC. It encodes CASIQSGNNEQFF.

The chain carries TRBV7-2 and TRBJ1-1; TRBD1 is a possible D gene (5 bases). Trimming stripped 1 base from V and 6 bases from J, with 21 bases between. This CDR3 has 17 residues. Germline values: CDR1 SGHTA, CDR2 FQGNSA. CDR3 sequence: CASSLGLEDTFRSEAFF. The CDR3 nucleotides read TGTGCCAGCAGCTTAGGTCTTGAGGACACCTTTCGTTCTGAAGCTTTCTTT.

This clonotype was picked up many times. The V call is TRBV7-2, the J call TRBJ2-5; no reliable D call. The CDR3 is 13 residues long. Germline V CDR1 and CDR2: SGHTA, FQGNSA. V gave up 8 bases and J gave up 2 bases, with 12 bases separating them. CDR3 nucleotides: TGTGCCAGCGGCACACCAGTACAAGAGACCCAGTACTTC. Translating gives CASGTPVQETQYF.

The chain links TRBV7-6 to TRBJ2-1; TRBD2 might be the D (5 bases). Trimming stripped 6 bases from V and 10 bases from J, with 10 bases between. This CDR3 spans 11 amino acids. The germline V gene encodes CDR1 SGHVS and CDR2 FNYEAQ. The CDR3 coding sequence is TGTGCCAGCAGACGTCTAGCCGAGCAGTTCTTC. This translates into CASRRLAEQFF.